The rows below give T cell receptor beta chains drawn from one sample of a study of cytomegalovirus exposure and HLA in healthy donors. Sequencing was performed with immunoSEQ multiplex PCR; in TCRdb, only in-frame clones are kept and a portion is missing. Of some 170,000 clones listed, about 89% are singletons. Sequencing was done on a sample of PBMCs. The origin of the receptors is a man younger than 40 in good health and CMV-seropositive. The conserved cysteine and the conserved F or W are not part of the CDR3 here. The D gene is left open where the match is weak.

TRBV7-2 | TRBD2 | ASSLVPGGQETQY
TRBV5-1 | NA | ASRKEVEQY
TRBV19 | NA | ASRGGREFVDEQF
TRBV7-2 | NA | ASSLKQGLAGNTIY
TRBV6-6 | NA | ASSYSGLSQPQH
TRBV11-3 | TRBD1 | ASSSKQDRGPWEGQY
TRBV5-6 | TRBD1 | ASSDAGGRTYNSPLH
TRBV14 | NA | ASSPVGDSSLGSSYEQY
TRBV27 | NA | ASSLSYGEAF
TRBV7-7 | TRBD2 | QALGSSGGALITGELF
TRBV27 | TRBD1 | ASSLVPPGQGRVEQY
TRBV4-2 | NA | ASSQAQGFDNSPLH
TRBV14 | NA | ASSQLGAADEKLF
TRBV9 | NA | ASSVEQPGANVLT
TRBV27 | NA | ASRGPRDYEQY
TRBV28 | TRBD2 | ASIPPPGGSSYEQY
TRBV5-6 | NA | ASSTHREQY
TRBV27 | NA | ASTRLAGSTEAF
TRBV2 | TRBD2 | ASTAAGGKVEQF
TRBV5-4 | TRBD2 | ASSSSLTSGRHEQY
TRBV4-1 | NA | ASSQIRDGDEQF
TRBV6-1 | NA | ASSDRPTYEQY
TRBV4-1 | NA | ASSADRGSYEQY
TRBV15 | TRBD1 | ATRSGTVGNQPQH
TRBV5-6 | TRBD1 | ASSAGTENQPQH
TRBV6-1 | TRBD1 | ASSRQGDYGYT
TRBV5-1 | TRBD1 | ASSSPGTGDYEQY
TRBV5-1 | TRBD1 | ASSIDRGNEQF
TRBV28 | NA | ASSPPSSYNEQF
TRBV18 | NA | ASSPTRTEAF
TRBV9 | NA | ASSASRGGEQY
TRBV6-1 | NA | ASSEAYGTPNQPQH
TRBV11-2 | NA | ASSVENFGYT
TRBV27 | TRBD2 | ASSLASGTNEQY
TRBV11-2 | TRBD2 | ASRSRAGGGEETQY
TRBV7-3 | NA | ASSLGGPSTDTQY
TRBV28 | NA | ASSLSSGLTGELF
TRBV4-3 | TRBD1 | ASSQDRGMIYEQY
TRBV9 | NA | ASSVGLSSGGLETQY
TRBV9 | NA | ASSVGQENTEAF
TRBV2 | TRBD1 | ASSGQGVIYEQY
TRBV5-4 | NA | ASSKPQGRNTGELF
TRBV7-3 | NA | ASSLFLNTGELF
TRBV29-1 | NA | SAEQDEISGNTIY
TRBV6-5 | NA | ASSYSRDTQY
TRBV28 | NA | ASSFKGSHTDTQY
TRBV7-9 | NA | ASSQTGTYGYT
TRBV11-2 | NA | ASSLGGSWGEKLF
TRBV4-3 | TRBD1 | ASSQGGTGGLTGELF
TRBV18 | NA | ASSPRGSYNEQF
TRBV5-1 | NA | ASSFFQGGTEAF
TRBV7-9 | NA | ASSLVSSEKLF
TRBV9 | NA | ASSATGNSPLH
TRBV27 | NA | ASSLVRGDIAYEQY
TRBV9 | TRBD2 | ASSVWAGGLRNEQF